One sample yielded the 21 T cell receptor beta chains listed below, sequenced in a study of T-cell memory formation after mild COVID-19. MiXCR, run by TCRdb on the 5' RACE reads, gives a single entry per CDR3 protein. The sample has some 600,000 distinct CDR3 sequences, about 18% seen once. The sequencing sample was made of PBMCs or a T cell subset sorted from them (not recorded which). These receptors were obtained from an adult woman who had mild COVID-19 (a few samples of this study predate the infection). Cell type and time point are not known.

This clonotype has only a few counts. The CDR3 bases are TGTGCCAGCAGTTTATGGCAGAATAATGAAAAACTGTTTTTT. Protein sequence: CASSLWQNNEKLFF. The V and J genes are TRBV27 and TRBJ1-4; D unresolved. V shed 1 base and J shed 4 bases, with 7 bases lying between them. This CDR3 is 14 amino acids long. Germline loops: CDR1 MNHEY, CDR2 SMNVEV (reference sequence). Full variable domain (remainder filled in from reference TRBV27 and TRBJ1-4): EAQVTQNPRYLITVTGKKLTVTCSQNMNHEYMSWYRQDPGLGLRQIYYSMNVEVTDKGDVPEGYKVSRKEKRNFPLILESPSPNQTSLYFCASSLWQNNEKLFFGSGTQLSVL.

Written as DNA, the CDR3 is TGCAGCGCCCGGCCTGGCCTTAAAGAGACCCAGTACTTC. Its translation is CSARPGLKETQYF. The rearrangement links TRBV29-1 to TRBJ2-5; no firm D call. This CDR3 comprises 13 residues. V was trimmed by 7 bases and J by 3 bases, leaving 15 bases between them. Germline V lookup: CDR1 SQVTM, CDR2 ANQGSEA.

The rearrangement joins TRBV7-3 to TRBJ2-2; D unclear. The CDR3 has 14 residues. Germline V gene data show CDR1 as SGHTA and CDR2 as FQGTGA. V shed 6 bases and J shed 0 bases, with 8 bases lying between them. The CDR3 bases are TGTGCCAGCAGGAACAGCCCGAACACCGGGGAGCTGTTTTTT. As protein: CASRNSPNTGELFF.

The V gene is TRBV5-1, the J gene TRBJ2-3; D is unresolved. Trimming cost V 4 bases and J 3 bases, with 9 bases left between them. CDR3 size: 13 residues. CDR1 and CDR2 (germline): SGHRS, YFSETQ. The CDR3 reads CASSVSKTDTQYF. The CDR3 DNA follows: TGCGCCAGCAGCGTAAGTAAGACAGATACGCAGTATTTT.

This clonotype was seen a handful of times. This rearrangement joins TRBV11-2 to TRBJ1-1, with D maybe TRBD1 (5 bases). Germline V lookup: CDR1 SGHAT, CDR2 FQNNGV. V gave up 0 bases and J gave up 2 bases, with 13 bases separating them. There are 16 residues in the CDR3. CDR3 residues: CASSLDFRTPNTEAFF. DNA for the CDR3: TGTGCCAGCAGCTTAGATTTCCGGACACCTAACACTGAAGCTTTCTTT.

V usage is TRBV29-1 and J usage is TRBJ1-1, with D maybe TRBD1 (6 bases). V dropped 3 bases and J dropped 5 bases, with 16 bases sitting between them. Looked up from germline, CDR1 is SQVTM and CDR2 is ANQGSEA. The CDR3 contains 14 residues. CDR3 sequence: CSVDPTGNATEAFF. CDR3 bases: TGCAGCGTTGACCCCACAGGGAACGCAACTGAAGCTTTCTTT.

This clonotype has just one count. The chain employs TRBV7-6 and TRBJ2-7; TRBD2 agrees at 9 bases. Germline V gene sequence: CDR1 SGHVS, CDR2 FNYEAQ. CDR3 length: 13 amino acids. V was clipped by 6 bases and J by 5 bases; unmatched bases: 5. CDR3 loop: CASSSGRGDEQYF. CDR3 DNA sequence: TGTGCCAGCAGTAGCGGGAGAGGCGACGAGCAGTACTTC. Drawing the rest from reference TRBV7-6 and TRBJ2-7, the complete variable domain is GAGVSQSPRYKVTKRGQDVALRCDPISGHVSLYWYRQALGQGPEFLTYFNYEAQQDKSGLPNDRFSAERPEGSISTLTIQRTEQRDSAMYRCASSSGRGDEQYFGPGTRLTVT.

CDR3 region: CASSPPTGTEAFF. CDR3 nucleotide sequence: TGTGCCAGCTCACCACCGACGGGAACTGAAGCTTTCTTT. The chain couples TRBV18 to TRBJ1-1; D not certain. V was cut by 0 bases and J by 5 bases, with 7 bases left in between. CDR1 is KGHSH, CDR2 LQKENI, per germline. The CDR3 covers 13 residues. The complete variable domain, with remaining parts taken from reference TRBV18 and TRBJ1-1, reads NAGVMQNPRHLVRRRGQEARLRCSPMKGHSHVYWYRQLPEEGLKFMVYLQKENIIDESGMPKERFSAEFPKEGPSILRIQQVVRGDSAAYFCASSPPTGTEAFFGQGTRLTVV.

The chain combines TRBV20-1 with TRBJ2-5; 13 bases are a match to TRBD2. CDR3 length equals 17 residues. V was pared by 4 bases and J by 0 bases, with 8 bases of the junction left unmatched. Germline V gives CDR1 DFQATT, CDR2 SNEGSKA (reference sequence). This CDR3 reads CSATPGLAGYNQETQYF. CDR3 DNA: TGCAGTGCTACCCCGGGACTAGCGGGGTACAACCAAGAGACCCAGTACTTC.

The rearrangement uses TRBV12-3 or TRBV12-4 and TRBJ2-1, with TRBD2 matching over 8 bases. The CDR3 totals 15 residues. The V gene end was trimmed by 5 bases and the J gene end by 4 bases; junction bases not matched to a gene: 7. DNA for the CDR3: TGTGCCAGCAGTCGCGGACGGGGGGGGTACAATGAGCAGTTCTTC. It yields the protein CASSRGRGGYNEQFF.

The gene calls are TRBV6-5 and TRBJ1-1; perhaps TRBD1 as D (5 bases). Trimming removed 6 bases at V and 4 bases at J, with 18 bases between. Germline V gene sequence: CDR1 MNHEY, CDR2 SVGAGI. The CDR3 is 15 residues long. DNA of the CDR3: TGTGCCAGCAGATCACTTATCACGGGGGGCACTGAAGCTTTCTTT. Its protein product is CASRSLITGGTEAFF.

This clonotype has more than one count but fewer than ten. The V gene is TRBV11-2, the J gene TRBJ1-2; D not resolved. With 1 base removed from V and 8 bases from J, the gap between germline ends came to 11 bases. From germline, CDR1 is SGHAT and CDR2 FQNNGV. This CDR3 spans 13 amino acids. CDR3 sequence reads: CASSLGVPGGYTF. In DNA form, the CDR3 reads TGTGCCAGCAGCTTAGGTGTCCCAGGAGGCTACACCTTC.

This clonotype was seen more than once but under ten times. The V and J genes are TRBV4-3 and TRBJ2-5; TRBD2 agrees at 7 bases. Germline trimming cut 0 bases from V and 5 bases from J; bases unmatched to any gene: 9. The length of the CDR3 is 16 residues. From germline, CDR1 is LGHNA and CDR2 YSLEER. The DNA of the CDR3 is TGCGCCAGCAGCCAAGAGCGGGAGTGGGCGTGGGAGACCCAGTACTTC. It specifies CASSQEREWAWETQYF.

The rearrangement uses TRBV5-1 and TRBJ1-5; D is ambiguous. CDR1 and CDR2 (germline): SGHRS, YFSETQ. Trimming removed 5 bases at V and 5 bases at J, with 2 bases between. This CDR3 region has 10 residues. The CDR3 DNA reads TGCGCCAGCAGGGATCAGCCCCAGCATTTT. Translating gives CASRDQPQHF.

This clonotype was picked up a small number of times. The chain joins TRBV12-3 or TRBV12-4 to TRBJ2-1; 8 bases fit TRBD2. V gave up 5 bases and J gave up 8 bases; unmatched junction bases: 23. This CDR3 comprises 19 residues. The CDR3: CASSPTRSGKAWGVDEQFF. The DNA for the CDR3 is TGTGCCAGCAGTCCGACGCGTAGCGGGAAGGCGTGGGGAGTGGATGAGCAGTTCTTC.

The chain couples TRBV4-3 to TRBJ2-5, with 13 nucleotides matching TRBD2. The CDR3 spans 18 residues. The ends lost 1 base at V and 4 bases at J; junction bases unmatched: 9. Germline CDR1 is LGHNA and CDR2 is YSLEER. CDR3 coding DNA: TGCGCCAGCAGCCAAGCCCGACTAGCGGGAGGAGGAGGAGAGACCCAGTACTTC. Its translation is CASSQARLAGGGGETQYF.

Only a few counts were recorded for this clonotype. The chain recombines TRBV20-1 with TRBJ2-3; D not certain. This CDR3 contains 12 residues. V shed 6 bases and J shed 2 bases, with 9 bases lying between them. The germline gives CDR1 DFQATT, CDR2 SNEGSKA (reference sequence). In nucleotides, the CDR3 is TGCAGTGCCTTCCAGGTCACAGATACGCAGTATTTT. It specifies CSAFQVTDTQYF.

The chain couples TRBV7-3 to TRBJ2-7; D is perhaps TRBD2 (6 bases). Germline loops: CDR1 SGHTA, CDR2 FQGTGA. With 2 bases removed from V and 2 bases from J, the gap between germline ends came to 10 bases. CDR3 length equals 14 residues. Written as DNA, the CDR3 is TGTGCCAGCAGCTTAGCGGAGGGCCCCTACGAGCAGTACTTC. Residues: CASSLAEGPYEQYF.

The rearrangement links TRBV7-8 to TRBJ2-2; D call uncertain. Germline-derived CDR1 and CDR2 are SGHVS and FQNEAQ. Trimming took 3 bases from V and 8 from J, leaving 7 bases between them. This CDR3 contains 12 residues. CDR3 region: CASSFNFGELFF. The CDR3 bases are TGTGCCAGCAGCTTCAACTTTGGGGAGCTGTTTTTT.

This chain uses TRBV6-5 with TRBJ2-7; weak D call: TRBD2 (6 bases). Germline V gene sequence: CDR1 MNHEY, CDR2 SVGAGI. The V gene lost 6 bases and the J gene lost 3 bases, with 21 bases spanning the gap. The CDR3 covers 16 residues. The CDR3 reads CASRPGGARRNYEQYF. In nucleotides, the CDR3 is TGTGCCAGCAGGCCCGGCGGGGCGCGACGTAACTACGAGCAGTACTTC.

This clonotype has more than one count but fewer than ten. This sequence joins TRBV11-2 and TRBJ1-3; 7 bases agree with TRBD1. V lost 6 bases, J lost 2 bases, and 7 bases stayed unmatched. In germline, CDR1 is SGHAT, CDR2 FQNNGV. The CDR3 is made up of 15 amino acids. The CDR3 sequence is CASRAGQGAGNTIYF. DNA for the CDR3: TGTGCCAGCAGGGCCGGTCAGGGGGCTGGAAACACCATATATTTT.